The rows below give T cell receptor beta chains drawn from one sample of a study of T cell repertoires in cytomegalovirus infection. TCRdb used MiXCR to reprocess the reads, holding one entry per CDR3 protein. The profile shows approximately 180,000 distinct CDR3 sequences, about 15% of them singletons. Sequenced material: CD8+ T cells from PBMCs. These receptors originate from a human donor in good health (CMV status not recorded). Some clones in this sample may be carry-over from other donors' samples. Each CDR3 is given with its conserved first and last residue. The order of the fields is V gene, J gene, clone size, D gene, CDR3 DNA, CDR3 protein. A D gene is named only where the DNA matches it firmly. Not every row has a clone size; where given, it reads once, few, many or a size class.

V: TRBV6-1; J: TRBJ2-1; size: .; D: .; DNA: TGTGCCAGCAGTTACGGGTGGGCCCCGTTCTTC; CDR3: CASSYGWAPFF
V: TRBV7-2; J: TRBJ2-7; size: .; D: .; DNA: TGTGCCAGCAGCTTAGCGGGGGACACATTCTCCTACGAGCAGTACTTC; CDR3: CASSLAGDTFSYEQYF
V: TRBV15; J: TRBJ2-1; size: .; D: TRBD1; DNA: TGTGCCACCAGCAGCTACAGGGGGCGAAACAATGAGCAGTTCTTC; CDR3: CATSSYRGRNNEQFF
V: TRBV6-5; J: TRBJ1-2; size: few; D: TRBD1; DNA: TGTGCCAGCAGTTACCCCGGGACAGGAGTGTATGGCTACACCTTC; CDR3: CASSYPGTGVYGYTF
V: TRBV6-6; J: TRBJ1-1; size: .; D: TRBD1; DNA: TGTGCCAGCAGTTACGACATCCAGGACAGGTTAACGCGGAGCACTGAAGCTTTCTTT; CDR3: CASSYDIQDRLTRSTEAFF
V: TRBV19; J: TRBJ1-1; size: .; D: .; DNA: TGTGCCAGCGAGGACAGCTTGAACACTGAAGCTTTCTTT; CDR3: CASEDSLNTEAFF
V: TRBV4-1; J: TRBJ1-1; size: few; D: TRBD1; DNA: TGCGCCAGCAAAGGACAGGGTTACACTGAAGCTTTCTTT; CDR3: CASKGQGYTEAFF
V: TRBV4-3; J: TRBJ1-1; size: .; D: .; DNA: TGCGCCAGCAGCCAAGATCAGTCTGAAGCTTTCTTT; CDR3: CASSQDQSEAFF
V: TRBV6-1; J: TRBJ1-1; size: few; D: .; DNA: TGTGCCAGCGAAGCAGGGTATGGCCCCGAAATGGGTACTGAAGCTTTCTTT; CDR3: CASEAGYGPEMGTEAFF
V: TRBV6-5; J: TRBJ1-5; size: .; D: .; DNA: TGTGCCAGCAGTTACTCCAGTATTCAGCCCCAGCATTTT; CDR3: CASSYSSIQPQHF
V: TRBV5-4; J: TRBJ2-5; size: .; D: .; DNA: TGTGCCAGCAGCCCCGGGGACAGCGGAGGGGAGACCCAGTACTTC; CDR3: CASSPGDSGGETQYF
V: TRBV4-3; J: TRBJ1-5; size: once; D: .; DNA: TGCGCCAGCAGCCAAGCAACAGGGAGTAATCAGCCCCAGCATTTT; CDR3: CASSQATGSNQPQHF
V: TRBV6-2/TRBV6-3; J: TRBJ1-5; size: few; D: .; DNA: TGTGCCAGCAGCGCGGGCAGGGGAGGCAATCAGCCCCAGCATTTT; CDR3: CASSAGRGGNQPQHF
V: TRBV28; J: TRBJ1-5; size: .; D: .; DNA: TGTGCCAGCAGTACCCACCTCGGCGGGATTAGCAATCAGCCCCAGCATTTT; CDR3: CASSTHLGGISNQPQHF
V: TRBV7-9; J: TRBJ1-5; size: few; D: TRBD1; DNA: TGTGCCAGCAGCCGAACAGGGGGCAGCAATCAGCCCCAGCATTTT; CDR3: CASSRTGGSNQPQHF
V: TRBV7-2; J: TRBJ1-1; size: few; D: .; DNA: TGTGCCAGCAGCTTAAGGGCGAAGTTTTTTGAAGCTTTCTTT; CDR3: CASSLRAKFFEAFF
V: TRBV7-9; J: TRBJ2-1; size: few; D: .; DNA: TGTGCCAGCACCCCCCGGGGATCAAGTTTAGTGGATGAGCAGTTCTTC; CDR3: CASTPRGSSLVDEQFF
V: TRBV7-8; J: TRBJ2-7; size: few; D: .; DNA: TGTGCCAGCAGCTTATATCAGAACGAGCAGTACTTC; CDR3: CASSLYQNEQYF
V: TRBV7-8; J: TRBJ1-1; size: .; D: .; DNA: TGTGCCAGCAGCTTAGCGTTCGGTGAAGTAAACACTGAAGCTTTCTTT; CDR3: CASSLAFGEVNTEAFF
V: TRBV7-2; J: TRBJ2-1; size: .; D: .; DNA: TGTGCCAGCAGTCCATCCCCCAGGGTACTCTACAATGAGCAGTTCTTC; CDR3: CASSPSPRVLYNEQFF
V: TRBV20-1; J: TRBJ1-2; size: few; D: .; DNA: TGCAGTGCTAGAGTAAGGGGCGCAGACTATGGCTACACCTTC; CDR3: CSARVRGADYGYTF
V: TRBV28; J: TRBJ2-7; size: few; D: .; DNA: TGTGCCAGCAGTTCCTCAATGTGGAGCGAGCAGTACTTC; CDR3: CASSSSMWSEQYF
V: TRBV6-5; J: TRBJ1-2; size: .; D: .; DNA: TGTGCCAGCAGTTACTCTCCAGGGGACCTTGGCTACACCTTC; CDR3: CASSYSPGDLGYTF
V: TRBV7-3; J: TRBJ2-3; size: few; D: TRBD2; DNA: TGTGCCAGCAGCTTAAGGGCTAGCGGGGGCACAGATACGCAGTATTTT; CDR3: CASSLRASGGTDTQYF
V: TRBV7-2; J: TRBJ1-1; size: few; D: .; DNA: TGTGCCAGCAGCTCCAAGGACGTGGCTGTTGAAGCTTTCTTT; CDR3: CASSSKDVAVEAFF
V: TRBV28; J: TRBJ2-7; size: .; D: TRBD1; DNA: TGTGCCAGCAGTGCCTCCGGGACAGGGTCCCCCTACGAGCAGTACTTC; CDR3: CASSASGTGSPYEQYF
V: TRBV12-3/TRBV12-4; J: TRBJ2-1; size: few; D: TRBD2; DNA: TGTGCCAGCAGCGGAGCGGGGGGGCCGGTCAATGAGCAGTTCTTC; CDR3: CASSGAGGPVNEQFF
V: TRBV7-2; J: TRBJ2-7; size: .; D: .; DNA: TGTGCCAGCAGCTCCTGGATAAGAGATGAGCAGTACTTC; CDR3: CASSSWIRDEQYF
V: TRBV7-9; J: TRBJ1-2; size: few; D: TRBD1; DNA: TGTGCCAGCAGCTCCCCGGGAGGGGGCCATGGCTACACCTTC; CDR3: CASSSPGGGHGYTF